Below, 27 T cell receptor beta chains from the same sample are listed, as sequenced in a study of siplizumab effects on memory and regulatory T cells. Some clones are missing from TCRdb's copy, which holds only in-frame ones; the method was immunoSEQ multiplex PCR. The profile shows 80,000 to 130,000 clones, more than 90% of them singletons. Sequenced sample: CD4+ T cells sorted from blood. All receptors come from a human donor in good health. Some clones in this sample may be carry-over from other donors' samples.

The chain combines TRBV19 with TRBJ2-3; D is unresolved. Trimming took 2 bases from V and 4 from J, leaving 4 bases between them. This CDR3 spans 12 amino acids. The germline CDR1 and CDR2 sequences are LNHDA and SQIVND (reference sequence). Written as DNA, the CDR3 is TGTGCCAGTAGTATAACAGCAGATACGCAGTATTTT. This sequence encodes CASSITADTQYF.

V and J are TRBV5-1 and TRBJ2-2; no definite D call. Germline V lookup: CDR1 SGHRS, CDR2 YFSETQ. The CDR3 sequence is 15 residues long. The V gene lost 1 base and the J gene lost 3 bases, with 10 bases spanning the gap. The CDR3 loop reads CASSLSLTYTGELFF. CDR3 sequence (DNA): TGCGCCAGCAGCTTGTCGCTAACATACACCGGGGAGCTGTTTTTT.

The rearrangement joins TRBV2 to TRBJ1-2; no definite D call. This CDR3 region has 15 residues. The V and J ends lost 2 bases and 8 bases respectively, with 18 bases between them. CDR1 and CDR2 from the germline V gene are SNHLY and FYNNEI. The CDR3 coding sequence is TGTGCCAGCAGTGAATTTCAAGGCTCCCTCGGCGGCTACACCTTC. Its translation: CASSEFQGSLGGYTF.

The CDR3 nucleotides read TGTGCCAGCAGCCCTATGGGCCGGGTCGGGAGGCATCAAGAGACCCAGTACTTC. This translates into CASSPMGRVGRHQETQYF. The genes are TRBV7-9 and TRBJ2-5, with 7 bases that match TRBD2. The CDR3 spans 18 residues. Germline loops: CDR1 SEHNR, CDR2 FQNEAQ (reference sequence). V shed 5 bases, J shed 2 bases, and the junction held 17 bases outside the gene matches.

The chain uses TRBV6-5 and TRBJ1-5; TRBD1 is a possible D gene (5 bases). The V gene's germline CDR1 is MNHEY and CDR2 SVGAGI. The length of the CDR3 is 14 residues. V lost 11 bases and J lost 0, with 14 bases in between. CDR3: CASGVPYSNQPQHF. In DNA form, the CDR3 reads TGTGCCTCGGGGGTGCCATATAGCAATCAGCCCCAGCATTTT.

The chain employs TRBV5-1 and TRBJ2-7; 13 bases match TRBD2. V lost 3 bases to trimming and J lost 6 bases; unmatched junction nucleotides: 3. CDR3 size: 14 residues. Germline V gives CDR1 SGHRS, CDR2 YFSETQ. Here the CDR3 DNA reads TGCGCCAGCAGCTCCGGGACTAGCGGGGTCGAGCAGTACTTC. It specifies CASSSGTSGVEQYF.

Here the CDR3 DNA reads TGTGCCAGCAGACAGGGGGGCCCCTTGGGCACAGATACGCAGTATTTT. Translating gives CASRQGGPLGTDTQYF. V gene TRBV28 combines with J gene TRBJ2-3; 8 bases fit TRBD1. Germline loops: CDR1 MDHEN, CDR2 SYDVKM. The CDR3 sequence is 16 residues long. Trimming took 6 bases from V and 1 from J; bases not matched to a gene: 9.

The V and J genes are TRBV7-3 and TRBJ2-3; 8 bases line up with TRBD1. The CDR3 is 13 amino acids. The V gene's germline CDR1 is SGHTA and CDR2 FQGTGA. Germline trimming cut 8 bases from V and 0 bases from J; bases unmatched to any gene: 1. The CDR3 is CASGQGSTDTQYF. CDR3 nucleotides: TGTGCCAGCGGACAGGGCAGCACAGATACGCAGTATTTT.

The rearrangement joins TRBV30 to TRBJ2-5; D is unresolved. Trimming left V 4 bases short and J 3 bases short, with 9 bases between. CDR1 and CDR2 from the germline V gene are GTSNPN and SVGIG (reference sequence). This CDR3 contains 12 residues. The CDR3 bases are TGTGCCTGGAAGACGGATAAAGAGACCCAGTACTTC. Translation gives CAWKTDKETQYF.

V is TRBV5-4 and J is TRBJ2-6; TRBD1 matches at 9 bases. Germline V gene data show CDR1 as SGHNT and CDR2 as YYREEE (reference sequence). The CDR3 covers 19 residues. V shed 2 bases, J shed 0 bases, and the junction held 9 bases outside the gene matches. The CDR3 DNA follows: TGTGCCAGCAGCTTACGGACAGGGGCCCTCTCCTCTGGGGCCAACGTCCTGACTTTC. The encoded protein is CASSLRTGALSSGANVLTF.

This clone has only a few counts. CDR3 nucleotide sequence: TGTGCCAGTAAGGACAGGAACTATGGCTACACCTTC. Its protein product is CASKDRNYGYTF. The chain couples TRBV19 to TRBJ1-2; TRBD1 aligns across 7 bases. The V and J ends lost 7 bases and 2 bases, in that order; junction bases with no gene match: 1. Germline V gene sequence: CDR1 LNHDA, CDR2 SQIVND (reference sequence). This CDR3 comprises 12 residues.

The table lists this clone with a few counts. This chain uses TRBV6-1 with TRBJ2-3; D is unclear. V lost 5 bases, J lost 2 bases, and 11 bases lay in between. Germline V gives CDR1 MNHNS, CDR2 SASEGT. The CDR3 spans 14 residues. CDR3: CASSSSGYTDTQYF. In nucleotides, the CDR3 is TGTGCCAGCAGTTCTTCCGGCTACACAGATACGCAGTATTTT.

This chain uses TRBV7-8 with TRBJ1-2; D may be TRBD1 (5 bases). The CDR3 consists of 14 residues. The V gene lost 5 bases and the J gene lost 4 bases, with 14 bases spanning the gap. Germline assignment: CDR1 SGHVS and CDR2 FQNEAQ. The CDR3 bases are TGTGCCAGCAGCGGGGGAGCGAGGGGCTATGGCTACACCTTC. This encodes CASSGGARGYGYTF. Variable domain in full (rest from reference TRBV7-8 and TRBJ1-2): GAGVSQSPRYKVAKRGQDVALRCDPISGHVSLFWYQQALGQGPEFLTYFQNEAQLDKSGLPSDRFFAERPEGSVSTLKIQRTQQEDSAVYLCASSGGARGYGYTFGSGTRLTVV.

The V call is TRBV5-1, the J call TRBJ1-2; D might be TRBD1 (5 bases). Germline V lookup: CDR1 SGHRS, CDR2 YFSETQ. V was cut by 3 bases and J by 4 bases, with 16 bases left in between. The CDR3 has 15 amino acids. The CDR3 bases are TGCGCCAGCAGCTGGTCTCGGGACGGATCCTATGGCTACACCTTC. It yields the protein CASSWSRDGSYGYTF.

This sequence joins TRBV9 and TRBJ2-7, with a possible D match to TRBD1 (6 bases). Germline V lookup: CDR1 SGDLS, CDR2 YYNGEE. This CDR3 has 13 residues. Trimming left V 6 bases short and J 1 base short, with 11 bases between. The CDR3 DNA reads TGTGCCAGCAACAGGGCGGGTTCCTACGAGCAGTACTTC. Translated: CASNRAGSYEQYF.

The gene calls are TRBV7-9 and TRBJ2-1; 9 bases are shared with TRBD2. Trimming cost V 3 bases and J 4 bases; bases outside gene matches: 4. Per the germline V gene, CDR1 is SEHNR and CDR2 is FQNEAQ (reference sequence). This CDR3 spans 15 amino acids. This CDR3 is CASSFLAGTYNEQFF. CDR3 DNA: TGTGCCAGCAGCTTCCTAGCGGGGACATACAATGAGCAGTTCTTC.

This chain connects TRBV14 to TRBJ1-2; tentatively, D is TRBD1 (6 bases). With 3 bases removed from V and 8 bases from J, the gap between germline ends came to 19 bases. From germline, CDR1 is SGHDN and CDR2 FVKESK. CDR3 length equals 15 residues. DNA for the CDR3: TGTGCCAGCAGCCATGTCAGGACAGTCCGGGAGGGCTACACCTTC. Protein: CASSHVRTVREGYTF.

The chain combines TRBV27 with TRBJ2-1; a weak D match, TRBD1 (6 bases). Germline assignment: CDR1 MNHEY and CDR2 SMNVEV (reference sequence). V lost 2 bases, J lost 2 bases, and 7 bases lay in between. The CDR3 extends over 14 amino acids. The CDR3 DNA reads TGTGCCAGCAGTTTACCAGGGGCCTACAATGAGCAGTTCTTC. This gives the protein CASSLPGAYNEQFF.

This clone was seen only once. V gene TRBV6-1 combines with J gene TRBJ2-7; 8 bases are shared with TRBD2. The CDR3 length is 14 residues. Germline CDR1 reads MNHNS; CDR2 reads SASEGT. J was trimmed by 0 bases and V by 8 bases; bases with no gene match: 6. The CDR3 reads CASLSGSLSYEQYF. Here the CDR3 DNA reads TGTGCCAGCTTGAGCGGGAGCCTCTCCTACGAGCAGTACTTC.

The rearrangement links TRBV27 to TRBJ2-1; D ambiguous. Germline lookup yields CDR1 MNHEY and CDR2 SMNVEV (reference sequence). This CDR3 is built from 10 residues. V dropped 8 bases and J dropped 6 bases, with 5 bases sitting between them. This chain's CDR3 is CASGGNEQFF. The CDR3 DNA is TGTGCCAGCGGCGGCAATGAGCAGTTCTTC.

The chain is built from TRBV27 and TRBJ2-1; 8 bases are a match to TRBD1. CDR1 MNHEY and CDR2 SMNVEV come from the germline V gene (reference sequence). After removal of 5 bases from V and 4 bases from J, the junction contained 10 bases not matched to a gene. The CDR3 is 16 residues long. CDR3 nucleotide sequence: TGTGCCAGCAGTCCTCAGGGGGCACTCGTTTACAATGAGCAGTTCTTC. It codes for CASSPQGALVYNEQFF.

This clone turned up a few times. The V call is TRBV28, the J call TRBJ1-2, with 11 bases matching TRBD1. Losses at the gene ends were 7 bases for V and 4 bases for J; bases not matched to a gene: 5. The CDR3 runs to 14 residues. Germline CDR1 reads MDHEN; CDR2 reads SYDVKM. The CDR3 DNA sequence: TGTGCCAGCACTCCTGGGACAGGGGGCTATGGCTACACCTTC. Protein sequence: CASTPGTGGYGYTF.

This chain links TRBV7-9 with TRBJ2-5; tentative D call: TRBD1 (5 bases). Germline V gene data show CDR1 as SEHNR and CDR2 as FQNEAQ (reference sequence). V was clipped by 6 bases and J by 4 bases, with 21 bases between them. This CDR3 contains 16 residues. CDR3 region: CASSNTRSRTTETQYF. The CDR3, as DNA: TGTGCCAGCAGTAACACCAGGAGTAGGACAACAGAGACCCAGTACTTC.

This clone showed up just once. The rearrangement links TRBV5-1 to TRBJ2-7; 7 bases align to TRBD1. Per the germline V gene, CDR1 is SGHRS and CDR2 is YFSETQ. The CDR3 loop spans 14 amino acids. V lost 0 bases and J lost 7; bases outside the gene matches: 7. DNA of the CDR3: TGCGCCAGCAGCTTGGCCGGGACAGTTAGTGAGCAGTACTTC. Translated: CASSLAGTVSEQYF.

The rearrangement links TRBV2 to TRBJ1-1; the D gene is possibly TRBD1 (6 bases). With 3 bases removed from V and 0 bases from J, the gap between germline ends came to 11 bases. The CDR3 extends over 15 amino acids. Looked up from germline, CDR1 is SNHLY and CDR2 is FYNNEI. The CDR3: CASSDNRDVNTEAFF. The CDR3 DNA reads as TGTGCCAGCAGTGACAACAGGGATGTGAACACTGAAGCTTTCTTT.

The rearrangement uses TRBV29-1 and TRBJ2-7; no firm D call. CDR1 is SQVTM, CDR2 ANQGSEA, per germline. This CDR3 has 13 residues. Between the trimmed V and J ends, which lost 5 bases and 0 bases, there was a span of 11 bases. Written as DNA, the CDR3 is TGCAGCGTTTTCACAGACTCCTCCTACGAGCAGTACTTC. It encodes CSVFTDSSYEQYF.

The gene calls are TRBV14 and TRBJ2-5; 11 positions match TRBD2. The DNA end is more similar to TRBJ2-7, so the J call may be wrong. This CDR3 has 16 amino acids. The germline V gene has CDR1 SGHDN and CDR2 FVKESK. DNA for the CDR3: TGTGCCAGCAGCCCCTATAGCGGGAGGGCCAGCAACGAGCAGTACTTC. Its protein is CASSPYSGRASNEQYF.